This T cell receptor (beta chain) was sequenced for a study of blood T cell repertoires in COVID-19. Germline V lookup: CDR1 MNHEY, CDR2 SVGAGI. The germline V and J ends were trimmed by 5 bases and 7 bases, with 15 bases remaining between them. CDR3 length: 15 amino acids. Enrolled through a virtual design, the participants were between roughly 18 and 90 years of age and came from fewer than 30 US areas. Each recovered donor of Cohort 3 presented with two negative PCRs, clearance, or symptom resolution. The assay was immunoSEQ multiplex PCR, and TCRdb's table has in-frame clones only and misses some. The sample has 390,000 or so clones, 87% seen once; the top ten hold about 9.4%.

The sequence was collected from a woman aged 45 to 65 who had recovered from COVID-19. This chain uses TRBV6-5 with TRBJ1-6, with D unclear. Specimen: PBMCs or T cells enriched from blood (not recorded which). As DNA, the CDR3 is TGTGCCAGCAGTACCGCCTACCGAAGCAATTCACCCCTCCACTTT. It translates to CASSTAYRSNSPLHF.